This T cell receptor (beta chain) stems from a study of T cells in women clearing cervical HPV infection. Profiling relied on immunoSEQ multiplex PCR, and the TCRdb table lists in-frame clones only, not all of them. The table lists under 45,000 clones, with 1.4% in the top ten. Worth noting for this clone: The antigen is not known.

Study-level points and caveats: Effector/memory and HPV-specific T cells were not isolated, and association timing is unknown. A classifier using richness and V gene abundances reached an AUC of roughly 0.8.

The clonotype comes from a woman aged 18 to 75 with a cervical HPV16 infection that either progressed to CIN3+ or cleared (not recorded which). The specimen was blood buffy coat.

This CDR3 is CSVTGGETQYF. The CDR3 bases that were read are TGCAGCGTGACAGGGGGGGAGACC. The chain has TRBV29-1 and TRBJ2-5; 9 nucleotides align to TRBD1. Sequencing ends 3 residues short of the CDR3 end; the germline J gene provides the rest. This CDR3 region has 11 residues. Trimming removed 6 bases from V and 5 bases from J; junction bases left unmatched: 1. CDR1 and CDR2 (germline): SQVTM, ANQGSEA.